Listed below are T cell receptor beta chains from one sample, sequenced in a study of blood T cell repertoires in COVID-19. Produced via immunoSEQ multiplex PCR; TCRdb's table is partial and in-frame only. Of 150,000 to 200,000 clones in the sample, roughly 83% are singletons; the top ten hold around 5%. Material: PBMCs or T cells enriched from blood (not recorded which). These receptors came from a man aged 70-80 years who had been exposed to COVID-19. Each CDR3 is given with its conserved first and last residue. Each record gives: D gene, J gene, V gene, clone size, CDR3 DNA, CDR3 protein. A D gene is named only where the DNA matches it firmly. Size tells how often a clone was seen (once, few, many) or the class of an expanded clone, and some rows leave it out.

>-|TRBJ2-7|TRBV7-9|-
TGTGCCAGCAGCTCCCGGGACACGCTTTCCTACGAGCAGTACTTC
CASSSRDTLSYEQYF
>TRBD2|TRBJ2-1|TRBV11-2|-
TGTGCCAGCAGCTTAGTTCGGACTAGCGGGAGGGCCTACAATGAGCAGTTCTTC
CASSLVRTSGRAYNEQFF
>-|TRBJ1-5|TRBV9|-
TGTGCCAGCAGCGTTGGGGAGGGGAATAATCAGCCCCAGCATTTT
CASSVGEGNNQPQHF
>-|TRBJ1-1|TRBV18|few
TGTGCCAGCTCAAAATCCCTGGACGGGGAAAACACTGAAGCTTTCTTT
CASSKSLDGENTEAFF
>-|TRBJ1-5|TRBV7-2|-
TGTGCCAGCAGCTCTACAGGAGTCGGGCAGCCCCAGCATTTT
CASSSTGVGQPQHF
>TRBD2|TRBJ2-5|TRBV7-2|-
TGTGCCAGCAGCTTAGCCGGGAGGGGAGAGACCCAGTACTTC
CASSLAGRGETQYF
>TRBD1|TRBJ1-6|TRBV7-2|-
TGTGCCAGCAGCCTCCGGACAGGGGATAATTCACCCCTCCACTTT
CASSLRTGDNSPLHF
>TRBD2|TRBJ2-1|TRBV29-1|-
TGCAGCGTTGATTTCGCGCTAGCGGACTACAATGAGCAGTTCTTC
CSVDFALADYNEQFF
>TRBD2|TRBJ2-1|TRBV7-3|-
TGTGCCAGCAGTATTAGCGGGGGGCACTACAATGAGCAGTTCTTC
CASSISGGHYNEQFF
>-|TRBJ2-7|TRBV20-1|-
TGCAGTGCCACTCGGGTCTACGAGCAGTACTTC
CSATRVYEQYF
>-|TRBJ2-7|TRBV27|-
TGTGCCAGCAGTTCCCTTCTAGCGCCGACCTACGAGCAGTACTTC
CASSSLLAPTYEQYF
>-|TRBJ2-3|TRBV12-3/TRBV12-4|-
TGTGCCAGCCGAAGGGGGGGGTCAGATACGCAGTATTTT
CASRRGGSDTQYF
>TRBD1|TRBJ1-4|TRBV19|-
TGTGCCAGCCGGGACAGGGGAAATGAAAAACTGTTTTTT
CASRDRGNEKLFF
>-|TRBJ2-7|TRBV7-9|-
TGTGCCAGCAGCTTAGAGGAGGCCAGCTCCTACGAGCAGTACTTC
CASSLEEASSYEQYF
>TRBD2|TRBJ2-7|TRBV5-1|once
TGCGCCAGCAGCACCGGGACTAGCGGGAACGAGCAGTACTTC
CASSTGTSGNEQYF
>-|TRBJ2-1|TRBV6-5|-
TGTGCCAGCAGTTACTTTCAGGGCAATGAGCAGTTCTTC
CASSYFQGNEQFF
>-|TRBJ1-4|TRBV7-9|-
TGTGCCAGCAGCCCCTTGGGCACCTCGCTGGAAAAACTGTTTTTT
CASSPLGTSLEKLFF
>TRBD1|TRBJ1-1|TRBV7-8|once
TGTGCCAGCAGCTCGGGGGACAGGGGGCCCGTATGGAACACTGAAGCTTTCTTT
CASSSGDRGPVWNTEAFF
>-|TRBJ2-4|TRBV19|-
TGTGCCAGTAGTATAGCCCCCGAGGGGGTCAAAAACATTCAGTACTTC
CASSIAPEGVKNIQYF
>TRBD1|TRBJ1-2|TRBV27|-
TGTGCCAGCAGTCCTTCGCAGGGGGAAAATGGCTACACCTTC
CASSPSQGENGYTF
>-|TRBJ1-2|TRBV15|-
TGTGCCACCAGCCAACCACGCTTAGGGGTCTATGGCTACACCTTC
CATSQPRLGVYGYTF
>-|TRBJ1-1|TRBV4-3|-
TGCGCCAGCAGCCAAGGGGGGGGAGAGGGGATGAACACTGAAGCTTTCTTT
CASSQGGGEGMNTEAFF
>-|TRBJ2-1|TRBV27|-
TGTGCCAGCAGTCCTGGGAAGGGCAGGGACTCAACTAACAATGAGCAGTTCTTC
CASSPGKGRDSTNNEQFF
>-|TRBJ1-4|TRBV3-1/TRBV3-2|once
TGTGCCAGCAGCCAAGGTACAGGTCTTGGGAATGAAAAACTGTTTTTT
CASSQGTGLGNEKLFF
>-|TRBJ1-6|TRBV14|once
TGTGCCAGCAGCCAGGGAGGTTTCAATTCACCCCTCCACTTT
CASSQGGFNSPLHF
>TRBD2|TRBJ2-3|TRBV11-2|-
TGTGCCAGCAGCTTAGGCCCCCGAACTAGCGGGCGCAGCACAGATACGCAGTATTTT
CASSLGPRTSGRSTDTQYF
>TRBD1|TRBJ2-2|TRBV2|-
TGTGCCAGCAGTGGGGACAGAGTTTCTGGGGAGCTGTTTTTT
CASSGDRVSGELFF
>TRBD1|TRBJ2-3|TRBV24-1|once
TGTGCCACCAGTGATTTCCGAGGGGGCCGGGATACGCAGTATTTT
CATSDFRGGRDTQYF
>-|TRBJ2-7|TRBV3-1/TRBV3-2|-
TGTGCCAGCAGCCGCACCGGGACAAGGGTCGAGCAGTACTTC
CASSRTGTRVEQYF
>-|TRBJ1-1|TRBV19|-
TGTGCCAGTAGATGGGGCCTGAGCGCTGAAGCTTTCTTT
CASRWGLSAEAFF
>-|TRBJ1-2|TRBV4-1|-
TGCGCCAGCAGCCAATCCCTGGGCGGCTACACCTTC
CASSQSLGGYTF
>TRBD2|TRBJ2-1|TRBV11-2|many
TGTGCCAGCAGCTTCTCTAGCGGGAGTGGGTATGAGCAGTTCTTC
CASSFSSGSGYEQFF
>-|TRBJ2-3|TRBV7-3|-
TGTGCCAGCAGCTTTGTCTTCACAGATACGCAGTATTTT
CASSFVFTDTQYF
>-|TRBJ1-4|TRBV4-3|-
TGCGCCAGCAGCCAAGCCGCGTCCACAACTAATGAAAAACTGTTTTTT
CASSQAASTTNEKLFF
>-|TRBJ1-1|TRBV2|few
TGTGCCAGCAGTTGGGGGGTGGGGAGGAACACTGAAGCTTTCTTT
CASSWGVGRNTEAFF
>-|TRBJ1-6|TRBV2|few
TGTGCCAGGTGGGACTTGAGCTCCTATAATTCACCCCTCCACTTT
CARWDLSSYNSPLHF
>TRBD1|TRBJ1-6|TRBV2|-
TGTGCCAGCAGTGTTGGACAGGGGGATAATTCACCCCTCCACTTT
CASSVGQGDNSPLHF